The next 23 T cell receptor beta chains were all read from a single sample in a study of T cell responses to AZD1222 COVID-19 vaccine. Sequenced by immunoSEQ multiplex PCR; TCRdb stores in-frame clones only, minus some. Among about 75,000 clones listed, 80% to 90% were seen once. Material: peripheral blood, obtained 28 days after the second AZD1222 dose. Receptor source: an adult who received the AZD1222 COVID-19 vaccine.

The V gene is TRBV7-2, the J gene TRBJ2-7; D may be TRBD1 (6 bases). Germline V CDR1 and CDR2: SGHTA, FQGNSA. Trimming left V 4 bases short and J 2 bases short, with 18 bases between. The CDR3 loop spans 16 amino acids. CDR3 in DNA: TGTGCCAGCAGCTCAGAAGGCCTACGGACAGCCTACGAGCAGTACTTC. It specifies CASSSEGLRTAYEQYF.

V usage is TRBV18 and J usage is TRBJ2-7; TRBD1 aligns across 9 bases. The V segment lost 0 bases and the J segment 5 bases; nucleotides outside the gene matches: 2. Germline CDR1 KGHSH, CDR2 LQKENI. The CDR3 is 14 amino acids. The CDR3 region is CASSPPGQGNEQYF. The CDR3 DNA reads TGTGCCAGCTCACCACCGGGACAGGGAAACGAGCAGTACTTC. Together with reference TRBV18 and TRBJ2-7, the CDR3 gives the full variable domain: NAGVMQNPRHLVRRRGQEARLRCSPMKGHSHVYWYRQLPEEGLKFMVYLQKENIIDESGMPKERFSAEFPKEGPSILRIQQVVRGDSAAYFCASSPPGQGNEQYFGPGTRLTVT.

CDR3 nucleotides: TGTGCCAGCAGTTACAGTCAAGTTCAGCCCCAGCATTTT. Amino acid sequence: CASSYSQVQPQHF. The chain links TRBV6-5 to TRBJ1-5, with D hard to call. Trimming left V 2 bases short and J 6 bases short, with 8 bases between. CDR1 and CDR2 (germline): MNHEY, SVGAGI. CDR3 length equals 13 residues.

This clone was observed a few times. The chain employs TRBV5-1 and TRBJ2-2; D may be TRBD1 (7 bases). V dropped 5 bases and J dropped 4 bases, with 15 bases sitting between them. CDR1 is SGHRS and CDR2 is YFSETQ in the germline V gene. The CDR3 totals 15 residues. In DNA, the CDR3 is TGCGCCAGCAGTATTTGGCAGGGGGGCACCGGGGAGCTGTTTTTT. Translated, it gives CASSIWQGGTGELFF.

The J gene is TRBJ2-1, the V gene TRBV25-1, with a possible D match to TRBD2 (6 bases). CDR1 MGHDK and CDR2 SYGVNS come from the germline V gene. The CDR3 has 16 residues. Trimming removed 3 bases from V and 3 bases from J, with 15 bases in between. CDR3: CASSDFTGTRYNEQFF. The CDR3 DNA sequence: TGTGCCAGCAGTGATTTTACCGGGACTCGCTACAATGAGCAGTTCTTC.

The chain couples TRBV5-1 to TRBJ2-5; TRBD2 matches 7 bases. V shed 1 base, J shed 1 base, and the junction held 1 base outside the gene matches. The germline V gene has CDR1 SGHRS and CDR2 YFSETQ. The CDR3 extends over 14 amino acids. The CDR3 sequence: CASSLWEGQETQYF. CDR3 coding DNA: TGCGCCAGCAGCTTGTGGGAGGGCCAAGAGACCCAGTACTTC. Drawing the rest from reference TRBV5-1 and TRBJ2-5, the complete variable domain is KAGVTQTPRYLIKTRGQQVTLSCSPISGHRSVSWYQQTPGQGLQFLFEYFSETQRNKGNFPGRFSGRQFSNSRSEMNVSTLELGDSALYLCASSLWEGQETQYFGPGTRLLVL.

The CDR3 nucleotides are TGCGCCAGCAGCTTGGAGGCGGCCGGGGACACTGAAGCTTTCTTT. The encoded protein is CASSLEAAGDTEAFF. The chain carries TRBV5-1 and TRBJ1-1; D gene ambiguous. The CDR3 covers 15 residues. Trimming stripped 0 bases from V and 3 bases from J, with 12 bases between. Germline assignment: CDR1 SGHRS and CDR2 YFSETQ.

The chain combines TRBV28 with TRBJ1-2, with TRBD1 as a possible D gene (6 bases). The V end lost 11 bases, the J end lost 4 bases, and 20 bases lay between the germline ends. This CDR3 comprises 14 residues. Germline-derived CDR1 and CDR2 are MDHEN and SYDVKM. CDR3: CACHGGARAYGYTF. The CDR3 DNA reads as TGTGCCTGCCACGGGGGCGCGAGGGCCTATGGCTACACCTTC.

The rearrangement uses TRBV9 and TRBJ2-1, with 7 bases that match TRBD2. There are 15 residues in the CDR3. The germline gives CDR1 SGDLS, CDR2 YYNGEE. The ends lost 0 bases at V and 2 bases at J; junction bases unmatched: 2. The CDR3 nucleotides read TGTGCCAGCAGCGTAGCGACTAGCCCCTACAATGAGCAGTTCTTC. It encodes CASSVATSPYNEQFF.

The chain links TRBV14 to TRBJ1-6, with D tentatively TRBD1 (5 bases). The V gene lost 2 bases and the J gene lost 0 bases, with 11 bases spanning the gap. There are 17 residues in the CDR3. Germline V gives CDR1 SGHDN, CDR2 FVKESK. As DNA, the CDR3 is TGTGCCAGCAGCCAAAGGGGAGGGGCCTCCTATAATTCACCCCTCCACTTT. Translated: CASSQRGGASYNSPLHF.

The J gene is TRBJ1-1, the V gene TRBV2, with TRBD1 as a possible D gene (5 bases). Per germline, CDR1 SNHLY and CDR2 FYNNEI. This CDR3 comprises 13 residues. V shed 3 bases and J shed 4 bases, with 9 bases lying between them. The CDR3 protein is CASSDRGITEAFF. DNA for the CDR3: TGTGCCAGCAGTGATCGGGGCATCACTGAAGCTTTCTTT.

The chain recombines TRBV3-1 (or the pseudogene TRBV3-2) with TRBJ1-5; 8 positions agree with TRBD1. Germline trimming cut 5 bases from V and 7 bases from J; bases unmatched to any gene: 7. The CDR3 is made up of 14 amino acids. Germline V gene sequence: CDR1 LGHDT, CDR2 YNNKEL (reference sequence). The CDR3 loop is CASSSGQGGQPQHF. Written as DNA, the CDR3 is TGTGCCAGCAGCTCAGGACAGGGAGGCCAGCCCCAGCATTTT.

V usage is TRBV6-2 or TRBV6-3 and J usage is TRBJ2-1, with 11 nucleotides matching TRBD2. Trimming took 4 bases from V and 8 from J; bases not matched to a gene: 7. CDR1 and CDR2 from the germline V gene are MNHEY and SVGEGT. The CDR3 runs to 15 residues. The CDR3 bases are TGTGCCAGCAGTTTGGTAGCGGGGGGGCTTGATGAGCAGTTCTTC. Its protein product is CASSLVAGGLDEQFF.

V usage is TRBV29-1 and J usage is TRBJ2-1; TRBD2 might be the D (6 bases). Looked up from germline, CDR1 is SQVTM and CDR2 is ANQGSEA. This CDR3 region has 13 residues. The V end was cut by 8 bases, the J end by 0 bases, with 11 bases between. The chain's CDR3 is CSQRRGSYNEQFF. CDR3 DNA sequence: TGCAGCCAACGGAGGGGCTCCTACAATGAGCAGTTCTTC.

This chain links TRBV18 with TRBJ2-3; D is unclear. Germline lookup yields CDR1 KGHSH and CDR2 LQKENI. V was pared by 5 bases and J by 3 bases, with 18 bases between. This CDR3 has 16 amino acids. CDR3 sequence reads: CASSSLPPGSTDTQYF. As DNA, the CDR3 is TGTGCCAGCTCATCCCTACCACCCGGGTCGACAGATACGCAGTATTTT.

The V and J genes are TRBV18 and TRBJ1-4; D uncertain. Trimming took 0 bases from V and 10 from J, leaving 6 bases between them. Germline V gene sequence: CDR1 KGHSH, CDR2 LQKENI. The CDR3 has 12 amino acids. This chain's CDR3 is CASSPPDRKLFF. In nucleotides, the CDR3 is TGTGCCAGCTCACCACCGGATCGAAAACTGTTTTTT. Filled out from reference TRBV18 and TRBJ1-4, the complete variable domain reads NAGVMQNPRHLVRRRGQEARLRCSPMKGHSHVYWYRQLPEEGLKFMVYLQKENIIDESGMPKERFSAEFPKEGPSILRIQQVVRGDSAAYFCASSPPDRKLFFGSGTQLSVL.

The CDR3: CASSSAGLNTEAFF. In nucleotides, the CDR3 is TGTGCCAGCAGTTCCGCAGGGCTGAACACTGAAGCTTTCTTT. The rearrangement uses TRBV6-6 and TRBJ1-1, with a possible D match to TRBD1 (5 bases). The CDR3 length is 14 residues. Germline V gene lookup returns CDR1 MNHNY and CDR2 SVGAGI (reference sequence). The ends were cut back, 4 bases at V and 0 bases at J, with 9 bases in the middle.

The J gene is TRBJ1-1, the V gene TRBV27, with TRBD1 identical over 8 bases. The CDR3 loop spans 12 amino acids. The germline CDR1 and CDR2 sequences are MNHEY and SMNVEV (reference sequence). J gave up 7 bases and V 3 bases, and 1 base lay outside the gene matches. The CDR3 reads CASSFGQGEAFF. For the CDR3, the DNA is TGTGCCAGCAGTTTTGGACAGGGTGAAGCTTTCTTT.

The chain couples TRBV5-1 to TRBJ2-7; D not certain. Germline CDR1 and CDR2: SGHRS and YFSETQ. Trimming removed 0 bases from V and 0 bases from J, with 4 bases in between. This CDR3 has 13 amino acids. CDR3 sequence (DNA): TGCGCCAGCAGCTTGGCCCCCTCCTACGAGCAGTACTTC. Its protein product is CASSLAPSYEQYF.

Of note for this clone: At one boundary the junction diverges from the germline segment, which might be a read error. The gene calls are TRBV5-1 and TRBJ1-3; no reliable D call. Germline loops: CDR1 SGHRS, CDR2 YFSETQ. The CDR3 runs to 13 residues. The CDR3 region is CASSLEGGSTIYF. CDR3 DNA sequence: TGCGCCAGCAGCTTGGAGGGCGGAAGCACCATATATTTT. Full variable domain (outside the CDR3, taken from reference TRBV5-1 and TRBJ1-3): KAGVTQTPRYLIKTRGQQVTLSCSPISGHRSVSWYQQTPGQGLQFLFEYFSETQRNKGNFPGRFSGRQFSNSRSEMNVSTLELGDSALYLCASSLEGGSTIYFGEGSWLTVV.

This chain joins TRBV30 and TRBJ1-1, with 9 bases lining up with TRBD1. With V trimmed by 8 bases and J by 5 bases, 6 bases remained unmatched. CDR1 is GTSNPN, CDR2 SVGIG, per germline (reference sequence). CDR3 length equals 12 residues. The CDR3 is CARGTGKTEAFF. The CDR3, as DNA: TGTGCCCGTGGGACAGGGAAAACTGAAGCTTTCTTT.

The chain employs TRBV19 and TRBJ1-3; TRBD1 aligns across 10 bases. The CDR3 sequence is 16 residues long. The germline CDR1 and CDR2 sequences are LNHDA and SQIVND (reference sequence). Unmatched junction bases numbered 6, after V lost 7 bases and J lost 0 bases. The CDR3 reads CASNRQGANSGNTIYF. Here the CDR3 DNA reads TGTGCCAGTAATCGACAGGGGGCGAACTCTGGAAACACCATATATTTT.

The gene calls are TRBV28 and TRBJ1-1; D gene ambiguous. With 4 bases removed from V and 0 bases from J, the gap between germline ends came to 12 bases. Germline CDR1 reads MDHEN; CDR2 reads SYDVKM. CDR3 size: 15 residues. The chain's CDR3 is CASSYPGALNTEAFF. In DNA form, the CDR3 reads TGTGCCAGCAGTTATCCAGGAGCTTTGAACACTGAAGCTTTCTTT.